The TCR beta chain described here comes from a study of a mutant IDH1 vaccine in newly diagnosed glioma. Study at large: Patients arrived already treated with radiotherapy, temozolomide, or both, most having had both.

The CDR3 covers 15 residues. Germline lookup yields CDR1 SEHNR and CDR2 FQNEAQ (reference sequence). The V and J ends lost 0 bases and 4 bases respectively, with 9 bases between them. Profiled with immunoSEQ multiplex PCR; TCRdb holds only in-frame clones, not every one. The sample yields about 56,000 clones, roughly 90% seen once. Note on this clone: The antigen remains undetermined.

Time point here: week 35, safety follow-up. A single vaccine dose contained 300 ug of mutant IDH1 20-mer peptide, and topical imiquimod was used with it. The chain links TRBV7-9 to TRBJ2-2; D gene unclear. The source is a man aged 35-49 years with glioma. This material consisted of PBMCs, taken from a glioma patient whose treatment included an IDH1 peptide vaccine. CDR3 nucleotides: TGTGCCAGCAGCTTAGCGCGAGTCCTCACCGGGGAGCTGTTTTTT. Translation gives CASSLARVLTGELFF.